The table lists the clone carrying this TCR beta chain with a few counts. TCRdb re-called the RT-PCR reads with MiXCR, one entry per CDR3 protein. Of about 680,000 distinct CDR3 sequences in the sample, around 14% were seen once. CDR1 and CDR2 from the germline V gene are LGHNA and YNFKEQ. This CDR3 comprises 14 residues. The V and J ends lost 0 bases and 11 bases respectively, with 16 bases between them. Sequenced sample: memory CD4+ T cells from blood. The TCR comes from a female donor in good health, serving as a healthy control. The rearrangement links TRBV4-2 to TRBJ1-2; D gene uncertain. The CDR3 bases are TGTGCCAGCAGCCAAGATAGGGCAGGCACTAAGTACACCTTC. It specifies CASSQDRAGTKYTF.